The 30 T cell receptor beta chains in this list originate from one sample, sequenced in a study of T-cell reconstitution after alpha-beta-depleted transplantation in children. Preparation of the TCRbeta library was carried out with unique molecular identifiers. TCRdb fed the PCR reads into MiXCR, producing one record per CDR3 protein. Here the sample spans about a million distinct CDR3 sequences, around 30% being singletons. The sample here was PBMCs, mostly from graft donor cells, taken 360 days after TCRalphabeta/CD19-depleted stem cell transplant. The receptors shown here come from a boy less than two years old who had a stem cell transplant for SCID, so the T cells may come from the graft donor.

This clonotype was observed a handful of times. The chain employs TRBV20-1 and TRBJ1-4, with 11 bases identical to TRBD1. CDR3 length: 15 amino acids. V lost 5 bases, J lost 6 bases, and 8 bases stayed unmatched. The germline gives CDR1 DFQATT, CDR2 SNEGSKA (reference sequence). CDR3 DNA: TGCAGTGCTGAGGGGCCGGGACAGGGGGATGAAAAACTGTTTTTT. Encoded protein: CSAEGPGQGDEKLFF.

This clonotype was seen a few times. The CDR3 region is CASSLTAGGGYEQYF. The CDR3 region has the DNA TGTGCCAGCAGCCTGACGGCAGGGGGCGGATACGAGCAGTACTTC. The chain carries TRBV9 and TRBJ2-7; 8 bases fit TRBD1. J lost 4 bases, V lost 4 bases, and 10 bases had no gene match. The CDR3 extends over 15 amino acids. Per germline, CDR1 SGDLS and CDR2 YYNGEE.

This clonotype has more than one count but fewer than ten. J is TRBJ2-3 and V is TRBV20-1; 10 bases map to TRBD1. V was pared by 3 bases and J by 5 bases, with 8 bases of the junction left unmatched. Germline V gene sequence: CDR1 DFQATT, CDR2 SNEGSKA (reference sequence). This CDR3 contains 15 residues. CDR3 nucleotide sequence: TGCAGTGCTAGCGAATTGACAGGGGGCAGAGATACGCAGTATTTT. This sequence encodes CSASELTGGRDTQYF.

This chain connects TRBV6-5 to TRBJ2-1; D could derive from TRBD1 or TRBD2 (5 bases each). The CDR3 consists of 18 residues. Trimming shortened V by 0 bases and J by 7 bases, and 22 bases separated the two germline ends. Germline V gene lookup returns CDR1 MNHEY and CDR2 SVGAGI. The CDR3: CASSYSTGAALNWNEQFF. The CDR3 DNA reads TGTGCCAGCAGTTACTCAACCGGGGCGGCGCTAAATTGGAATGAGCAGTTCTTC.

This clonotype was counted only a few times. The chain recombines TRBV20-1 with TRBJ2-7; D possibly corresponds to TRBD2 (5 bases). CDR1 DFQATT and CDR2 SNEGSKA come from the germline V gene (reference sequence). V dropped 3 bases and J dropped 6 bases, with 21 bases sitting between them. The CDR3 totals 15 residues. CDR3 sequence: CSARLSGVGFSEQYF. The CDR3 coding sequence is TGCAGTGCTAGGTTGTCCGGGGTCGGGTTCTCCGAGCAGTACTTC.

The rearrangement joins TRBV9 to TRBJ1-3; TRBD1 agrees at 8 bases. The CDR3 spans 15 residues. Trimming removed 8 bases from V and 0 bases from J; junction bases left unmatched: 7. Germline CDR1 is SGDLS and CDR2 is YYNGEE. CDR3 protein: CARTGALHSGNTIYF. CDR3 coding DNA: TGTGCCAGGACAGGGGCACTTCACTCTGGAAACACCATATATTTT.

This clonotype was seen more than once but under ten times. The CDR3 nucleotides are TGTGCCAGCACCCTAGCGAAGGGCAATGAGCAGTTCTTC. Translation gives CASTLAKGNEQFF. The V and J genes are TRBV11-2 and TRBJ2-1; D is possibly TRBD2 (6 bases). CDR1 SGHAT and CDR2 FQNNGV come from the germline V gene. Trimming stripped 7 bases from V and 6 bases from J, with 13 bases between. The CDR3 consists of 13 residues.

The J gene is TRBJ2-3, the V gene TRBV10-3; TRBD2 matches 9 bases. V lost 5 bases and J lost 2; bases outside the gene matches: 8. The CDR3 contains 16 residues. The germline V gene has CDR1 ENHRY and CDR2 SYGVKD. In DNA form, the CDR3 reads TGTGCCATCAGTCCTAGCGGGGACTTATACACAGATACGCAGTATTTT. Encoded protein: CAISPSGDLYTDTQYF.

The CDR3 DNA reads TGCAGCGTTCGGGGGACACCAAACACTGAAGCTTTCTTT. This encodes CSVRGTPNTEAFF. The rearrangement links TRBV29-1 to TRBJ1-1, with D possibly being TRBD1 (6 bases). Trimming left V 5 bases short and J 2 bases short, with 12 bases between. Germline V gene lookup returns CDR1 SQVTM and CDR2 ANQGSEA. This CDR3 is 13 amino acids long.

This clonotype occurred a few times. V gene TRBV5-4 combines with J gene TRBJ2-1; 7 bases line up with TRBD1. Losses at the gene ends were 4 bases for V and 5 bases for J; bases not matched to a gene: 12. Germline loops: CDR1 SGHNT, CDR2 YYREEE (reference sequence). CDR3 size: 16 residues. In DNA form, the CDR3 reads TGTGCCAGCAGCGCAGACCGGGACAGAGTAAACAATGAGCAGTTCTTC. It translates to CASSADRDRVNNEQFF.

The chain recombines TRBV7-6 with TRBJ2-7; 7 bases map to TRBD1. CDR3 size: 14 residues. The germline V gene encodes CDR1 SGHVS and CDR2 FNYEAQ. V lost 5 bases, J lost 6 bases, and 10 bases stayed unmatched. In nucleotides, the CDR3 is TGTGCCAGCAGCCATTTATGGACAGGTGGCGAGCAGTACTTC. Residues: CASSHLWTGGEQYF.

The CDR3 bases are TGTGCCAGCACCTCCGGGACTAGCCCTTACAATGAGCAGTTCTTC. This sequence encodes CASTSGTSPYNEQFF. V and J are TRBV13 and TRBJ2-1; 9 nucleotides line up with TRBD2. There are 15 residues in the CDR3. Trimming removed 7 bases from V and 4 bases from J; junction bases left unmatched: 8. CDR1 and CDR2 from the germline V gene are PRHDT and FYEKMQ (reference sequence).

In nucleotides, the CDR3 is TGCAGTGCTAGACGGACGAGGGATACGCAGTATTTT. Translation gives CSARRTRDTQYF. This chain joins TRBV20-1 and TRBJ2-3; D gene uncertain. The CDR3 loop spans 12 amino acids. Trimming removed 2 bases at V and 6 bases at J, with 9 bases between. Germline V CDR1 and CDR2: DFQATT, SNEGSKA (reference sequence).

This clonotype has a handful of counts. The genes are TRBV20-1 and TRBJ2-7; perhaps D is TRBD1 or TRBD2 (5 bases each). CDR3 length equals 14 residues. CDR1 DFQATT and CDR2 SNEGSKA come from the germline V gene (reference sequence). Trimming pared 0 bases from V and 3 bases from J, leaving 12 bases between. The CDR3 DNA sequence: TGCAGTGCTAGAGACTTGGGACGGAGCTACGAGCAGTACTTC. Amino acid sequence: CSARDLGRSYEQYF.

This chain connects TRBV5-1 to TRBJ2-2; D may be TRBD1 or TRBD2 (5 bases each). The germline V gene has CDR1 SGHRS and CDR2 YFSETQ. This CDR3 comprises 13 residues. Trimming cost V 2 bases and J 10 bases, with 12 bases left between them. In nucleotides, the CDR3 is TGCGCCAGCAGCTTTAGGGCCGGGGCGGAGCTGTTTTTT. It translates to CASSFRAGAELFF.

The CDR3: CASSFGGGPKEQFF. The CDR3 DNA follows: TGTGCCAGCAGTTTTGGGGGGGGGCCGAAAGAGCAGTTCTTC. The genes are TRBV12-3 or TRBV12-4 and TRBJ2-1; the D gene is possibly TRBD2 (7 bases). The CDR3 sequence is 14 residues long. V was cut by 3 bases and J by 10 bases, with 16 bases left in between.

This clonotype was detected a few times. The chain has TRBV4-3 and TRBJ1-1, with TRBD1 matching 10 bases. The trim removed 8 bases at V and 1 base at J, leaving 4 bases unmatched. The CDR3 consists of 14 residues. The V gene's germline CDR1 is LGHNA and CDR2 YSLEER. The CDR3 sequence: CASERDRGNTEAFF. Written as DNA, the CDR3 is TGCGCCAGCGAGCGGGACAGGGGGAACACTGAAGCTTTCTTT.

The chain has TRBV11-2 and TRBJ1-1; D is unresolved. This CDR3 has 14 residues. V was shortened by 1 base and J by 2 bases, with 8 bases between the two germline ends. Germline values: CDR1 SGHAT, CDR2 FQNNGV. The CDR3 protein is CASSLGVTNTEAFF. The DNA for the CDR3 is TGTGCCAGCAGCTTAGGGGTTACAAACACTGAAGCTTTCTTT.

Only a few counts were recorded for this clonotype. The chain combines TRBV25-1 with TRBJ1-2; D perhaps matches TRBD1 (5 bases). V was trimmed by 1 base and J by 4 bases, leaving 10 bases between them. The CDR3 runs 14 residues. Germline CDR1 is MGHDK and CDR2 is SYGVNS. The CDR3 sequence is CASSELGVGYGYTF. The DNA of the CDR3 is TGTGCCAGCAGTGAATTAGGGGTCGGCTATGGCTACACCTTC.

The sample holds a few counts of this clonotype. V usage is TRBV20-1 and J usage is TRBJ2-5; perhaps TRBD1 as D (6 bases). The germline V and J ends were trimmed by 5 bases and 4 bases, with 11 bases remaining between them. The CDR3 totals 12 residues. The germline V gene encodes CDR1 DFQATT and CDR2 SNEGSKA (reference sequence). This CDR3 is CSAFLQGETQYF. The CDR3, as DNA: TGCAGTGCTTTTCTACAGGGAGAGACCCAGTACTTC.

This rearrangement joins TRBV20-1 to TRBJ2-2; D possibly corresponds to TRBD2 (5 bases). Germline values: CDR1 DFQATT, CDR2 SNEGSKA (reference sequence). The CDR3 has 15 residues. The germline V and J ends were trimmed by 0 bases and 3 bases, with 11 bases remaining between them. The DNA of the CDR3 is TGCAGTGCTAGAGACCCCTCGGAGGACACCGGGGAGCTGTTTTTT. Its translation: CSARDPSEDTGELFF.

This clonotype turned up a few times. The rearrangement joins TRBV20-1 to TRBJ2-2; D is perhaps TRBD2 (6 bases). There are 15 residues in the CDR3. V was cut by 6 bases and J by 5 bases, with 19 bases left in between. Germline CDR1 is DFQATT and CDR2 is SNEGSKA (reference sequence). In nucleotides, the CDR3 is TGCAGTGCCACCCTGTGGGGAGGTCAGACCGGGGAGCTGTTTTTT. Translated: CSATLWGGQTGELFF.

This sequence joins TRBV6-5 and TRBJ2-5; the match to TRBD2 covers 8 bases. The V segment lost 4 bases and the J segment 13 bases; nucleotides outside the gene matches: 8. Germline V gene sequence: CDR1 MNHEY, CDR2 SVGAGI. The length of the CDR3 is 12 residues. For the CDR3, the DNA is TGTGCCAGCAGTTCCCGGGGGGGCGGGGCGTACTTC. Translating gives CASSSRGGGAYF.

The CDR3 loop is CASSTGIEQYF. DNA for the CDR3: TGTGCCAGCAGCACAGGGATCGAGCAGTACTTC. This chain uses TRBV12-3 or TRBV12-4 with TRBJ2-7, with D maybe TRBD1 (6 bases). The V end was cut by 6 bases, the J end by 6 bases, with 9 bases between. CDR3 length equals 11 residues.

This chain links TRBV12-3 or TRBV12-4 with TRBJ2-1; TRBD2 agrees at 10 bases. With 4 bases clipped from V and 3 bases from J, the junction kept 9 bases outside the gene matches. This CDR3 spans 17 amino acids. As DNA, the CDR3 is TGTGCCAGCAGTTCCCCCAGCGGGGGGGGCCACTACAATGAGCAGTTCTTC. It specifies CASSSPSGGGHYNEQFF.

This clonotype was counted between two and nine times. The chain recombines TRBV10-3 with TRBJ2-2; D might be TRBD2 (6 bases). CDR1 is ENHRY and CDR2 is SYGVKD in the germline V gene. This CDR3 is 15 amino acids long. V shed 6 bases and J shed 2 bases, with 13 bases lying between them. The CDR3 loop reads CAISPGTSNTGELFF. The CDR3 DNA is TGTGCCATCAGCCCCGGGACTTCTAACACCGGGGAGCTGTTTTTT.

This chain connects TRBV20-1 to TRBJ2-3, with TRBD2 identical over 9 bases. The junction had 6 bases not matched to a gene; V was cut back by 6 bases and J by 2 bases. The CDR3 totals 14 residues. Germline values: CDR1 DFQATT, CDR2 SNEGSKA (reference sequence). CDR3 sequence reads: CSAETSGFTDTQYF. As DNA, the CDR3 is TGCAGTGCGGAGACTAGCGGATTCACAGATACGCAGTATTTT.

This clonotype has only a few counts. The chain is built from TRBV5-1 and TRBJ2-3; 7 bases agree with TRBD1. V was clipped by 0 bases and J by 1 base; unmatched bases: 5. Germline CDR1 SGHRS, CDR2 YFSETQ. This CDR3 has 16 residues. The CDR3 DNA follows: TGCGCCAGCAGCTTGGTCCGGACAGGACGCACAGATACGCAGTATTTT. As protein: CASSLVRTGRTDTQYF.

The chain is built from TRBV5-1 and TRBJ2-5; either TRBD1 or TRBD2 may supply D (5 bases each). V was shortened by 6 bases and J by 0 bases, with 21 bases between the two germline ends. Germline V lookup: CDR1 SGHRS, CDR2 YFSETQ. The CDR3 loop spans 17 amino acids. In DNA, the CDR3 is TGCGCCAGCACCTCTCCCGTGGGGGAAAGGGACCAAGAGACCCAGTACTTC. It codes for CASTSPVGERDQETQYF.

J is TRBJ2-3 and V is TRBV5-1; perhaps TRBD2 as D (5 bases). Germline assignment: CDR1 SGHRS and CDR2 YFSETQ. The CDR3 runs 12 residues. Deletions cut 2 bases from V and 13 bases from J, with 14 bases between. The CDR3 loop is CASSFLGEAEYF. In DNA, the CDR3 is TGCGCCAGCAGCTTCCTTGGTGAAGCGGAGTATTTT.